This T cell receptor (beta chain) was recovered during a study of cytomegalovirus exposure and HLA in healthy donors. Points from the study as a whole: Rare TCR sequences dominated, though some public TCRs recurred in many donors.

With V trimmed by 0 bases and J by 2 bases, 10 bases remained unmatched. The CDR3 extends over 19 amino acids. Per the germline V gene, CDR1 is SNHLY and CDR2 is FYNNEI. 13 Jbeta primers and 60 Vbeta primers were used for the PCR. Only in-frame clones appear in the TCRdb table, and some are missing; sequencing was by immunoSEQ multiplex PCR. The table lists more than 150,000 clones, roughly 83% of them singletons. Points on this clone: Antigen: not known.

Sequences were obtained from PBMCs. The chain has TRBV2 and TRBJ1-6; 7 bases fit TRBD1. The clonotype comes from a woman under 30 in good health and CMV-seronegative. The CDR3 nucleotides are TGTGCCAGCAGTGAAGCATATCGACAGGGTAGTCCCTATAATTCACCCCTCCACTTT. Translation gives CASSEAYRQGSPYNSPLHF.